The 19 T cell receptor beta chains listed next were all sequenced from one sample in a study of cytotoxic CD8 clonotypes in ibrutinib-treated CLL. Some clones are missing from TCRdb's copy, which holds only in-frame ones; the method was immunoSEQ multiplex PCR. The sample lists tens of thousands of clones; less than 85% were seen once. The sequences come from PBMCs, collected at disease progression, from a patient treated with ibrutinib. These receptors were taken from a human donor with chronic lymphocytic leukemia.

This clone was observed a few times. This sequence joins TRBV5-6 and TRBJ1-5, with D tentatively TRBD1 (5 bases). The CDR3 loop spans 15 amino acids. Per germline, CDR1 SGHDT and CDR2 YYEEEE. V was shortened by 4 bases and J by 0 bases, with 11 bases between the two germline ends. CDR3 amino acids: CASSIGVNSNQPQHF. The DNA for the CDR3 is TGTGCCAGCAGCATAGGGGTAAATAGCAATCAGCCCCAGCATTTT.

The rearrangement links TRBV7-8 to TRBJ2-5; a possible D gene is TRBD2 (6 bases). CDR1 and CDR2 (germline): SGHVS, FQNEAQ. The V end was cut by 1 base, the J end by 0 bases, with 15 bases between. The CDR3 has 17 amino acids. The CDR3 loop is CASSLDKSGGNQETQYF. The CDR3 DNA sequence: TGTGCCAGCAGCTTAGATAAGTCGGGCGGGAACCAAGAGACCCAGTACTTC. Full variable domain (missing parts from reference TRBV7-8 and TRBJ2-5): GAGVSQSPRYKVAKRGQDVALRCDPISGHVSLFWYQQALGQGPEFLTYFQNEAQLDKSGLPSDRFFAERPEGSVSTLKIQRTQQEDSAVYLCASSLDKSGGNQETQYFGPGTRLLVL.

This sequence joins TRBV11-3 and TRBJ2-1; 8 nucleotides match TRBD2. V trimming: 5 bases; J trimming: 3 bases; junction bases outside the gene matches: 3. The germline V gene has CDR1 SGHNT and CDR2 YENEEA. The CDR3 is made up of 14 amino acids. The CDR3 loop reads CASSATSGYNEQFF. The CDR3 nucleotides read TGTGCCAGCAGCGCCACTAGCGGCTACAATGAGCAGTTCTTC.

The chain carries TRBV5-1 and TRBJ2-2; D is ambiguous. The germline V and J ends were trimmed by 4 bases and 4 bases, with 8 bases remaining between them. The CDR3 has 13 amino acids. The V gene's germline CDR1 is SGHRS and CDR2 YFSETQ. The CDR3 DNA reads TGCGCCAGCAGCCCGGTGGCCACCGGGGAGCTGTTTTTT. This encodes CASSPVATGELFF.

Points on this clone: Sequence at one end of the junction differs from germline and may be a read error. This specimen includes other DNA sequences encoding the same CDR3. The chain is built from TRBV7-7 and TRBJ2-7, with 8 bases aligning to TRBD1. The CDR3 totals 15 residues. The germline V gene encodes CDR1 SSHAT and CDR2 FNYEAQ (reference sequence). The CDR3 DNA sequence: TGTGCTAGCAGCTTAGGACAGGGTGCCACCTACGAGCAGTACTTC. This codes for CASSLGQGATYEQYF.

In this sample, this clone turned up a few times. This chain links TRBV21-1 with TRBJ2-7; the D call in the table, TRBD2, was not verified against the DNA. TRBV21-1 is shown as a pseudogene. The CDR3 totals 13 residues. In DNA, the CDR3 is TGTGCCAGCAGCACCCAGCGTTCCTACGAGCAGTACTTC. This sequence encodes CASSTQRSYEQYF.

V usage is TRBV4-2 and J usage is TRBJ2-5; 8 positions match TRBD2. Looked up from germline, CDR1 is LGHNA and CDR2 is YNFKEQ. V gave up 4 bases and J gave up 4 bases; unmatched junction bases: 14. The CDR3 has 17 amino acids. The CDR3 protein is CASSPRGERGTVETQYF. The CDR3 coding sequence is TGTGCCAGCAGCCCCAGAGGGGAGCGGGGGACTGTAGAGACCCAGTACTTC.

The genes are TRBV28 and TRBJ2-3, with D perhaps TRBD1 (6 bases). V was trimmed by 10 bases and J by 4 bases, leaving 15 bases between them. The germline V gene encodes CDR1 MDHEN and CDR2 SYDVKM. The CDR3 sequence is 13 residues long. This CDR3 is CATQGHTSDTQYF. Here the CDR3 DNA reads TGTGCCACTCAGGGACATACTTCAGATACGCAGTATTTT.

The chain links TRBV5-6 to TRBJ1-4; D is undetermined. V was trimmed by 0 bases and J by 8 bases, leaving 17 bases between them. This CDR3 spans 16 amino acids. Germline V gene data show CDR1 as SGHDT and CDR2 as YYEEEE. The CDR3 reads CASSLVPGNGDEKLFF. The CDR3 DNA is TGTGCCAGCAGCTTGGTCCCCGGGAACGGCGACGAAAAACTGTTTTTT.

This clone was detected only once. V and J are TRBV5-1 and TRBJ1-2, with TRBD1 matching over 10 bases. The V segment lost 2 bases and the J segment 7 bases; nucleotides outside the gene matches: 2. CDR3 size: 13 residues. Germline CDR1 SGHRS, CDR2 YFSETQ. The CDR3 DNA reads TGCGCCAGCAGCTTCGGACAGGGGGGTGGCTACACCTTC. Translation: CASSFGQGGGYTF.

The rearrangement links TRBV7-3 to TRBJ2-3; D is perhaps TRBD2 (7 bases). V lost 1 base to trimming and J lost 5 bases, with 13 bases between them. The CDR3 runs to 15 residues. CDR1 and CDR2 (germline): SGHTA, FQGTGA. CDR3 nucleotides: TGTGCCAGCAGCTTAATTGGGGGGGCCGGAGATACGCAGTATTTT. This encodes CASSLIGGAGDTQYF.

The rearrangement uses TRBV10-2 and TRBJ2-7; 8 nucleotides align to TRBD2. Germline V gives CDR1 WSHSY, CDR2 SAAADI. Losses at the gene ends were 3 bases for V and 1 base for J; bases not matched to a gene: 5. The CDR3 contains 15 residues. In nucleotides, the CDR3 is TGCGCCAGCAGTGAAGTGATAGCGGGGTCCTACGAGCAGTACTTC. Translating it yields CASSEVIAGSYEQYF.

This chain's CDR3 is CASSVGRVGDTQYF. In DNA, the CDR3 is TGTGCCAGCAGCGTAGGGAGGGTGGGGGATACGCAGTATTTT. The V and J genes are TRBV9 and TRBJ2-3, with TRBD2 as a possible D gene (6 bases). V gave up 0 bases and J gave up 6 bases, with 11 bases separating them. This CDR3 has 14 residues. CDR1 and CDR2 from the germline V gene are SGDLS and YYNGEE.

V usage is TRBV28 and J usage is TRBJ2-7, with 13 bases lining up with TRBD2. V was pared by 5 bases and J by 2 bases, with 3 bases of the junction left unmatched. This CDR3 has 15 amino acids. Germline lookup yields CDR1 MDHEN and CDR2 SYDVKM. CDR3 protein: CASSPGTSGAYEQYF. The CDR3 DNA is TGTGCCAGCAGTCCGGGGACTAGCGGGGCCTACGAGCAGTACTTC.

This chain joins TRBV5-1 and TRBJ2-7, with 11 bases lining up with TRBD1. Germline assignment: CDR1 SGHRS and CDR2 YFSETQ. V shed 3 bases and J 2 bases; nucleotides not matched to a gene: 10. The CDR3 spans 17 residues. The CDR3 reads CASSSDRGRTGPYEQYF. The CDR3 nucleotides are TGCGCCAGCAGCTCGGACAGGGGGCGCACGGGACCCTACGAGCAGTACTTC.

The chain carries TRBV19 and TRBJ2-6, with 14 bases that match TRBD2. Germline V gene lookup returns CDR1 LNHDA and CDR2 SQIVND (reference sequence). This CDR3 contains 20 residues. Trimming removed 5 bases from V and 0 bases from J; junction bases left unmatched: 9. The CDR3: CASSAGTSGRPTSGANVLTF. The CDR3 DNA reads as TGTGCCAGTAGTGCCGGGACTAGCGGGAGACCGACCTCTGGGGCCAACGTCCTGACTTTC.

CDR3 in amino acids: CAAKPGQMNTEAFF. In nucleotides, the CDR3 is TGTGCCGCTAAACCGGGACAGATGAACACTGAAGCTTTCTTT. The chain is built from TRBV6-1 and TRBJ1-1, with TRBD1 identical over 7 bases. This CDR3 spans 14 amino acids. The trim removed 11 bases at V and 0 bases at J, leaving 9 bases unmatched. Germline V gene data show CDR1 as MNHNS and CDR2 as SASEGT.

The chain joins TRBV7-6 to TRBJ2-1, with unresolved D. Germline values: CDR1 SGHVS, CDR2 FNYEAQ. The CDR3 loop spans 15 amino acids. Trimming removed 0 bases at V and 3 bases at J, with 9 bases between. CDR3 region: CASSLASRFYNEQFF. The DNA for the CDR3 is TGTGCCAGCAGCTTAGCCTCGAGGTTCTACAATGAGCAGTTCTTC.

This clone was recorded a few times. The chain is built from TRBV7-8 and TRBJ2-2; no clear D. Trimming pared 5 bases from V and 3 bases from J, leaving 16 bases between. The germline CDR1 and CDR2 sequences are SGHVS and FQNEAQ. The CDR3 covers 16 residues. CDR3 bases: TGTGCCAGCAGCCCTTACCTCACAACGGACACCGGGGAGCTGTTTTTT. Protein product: CASSPYLTTDTGELFF.